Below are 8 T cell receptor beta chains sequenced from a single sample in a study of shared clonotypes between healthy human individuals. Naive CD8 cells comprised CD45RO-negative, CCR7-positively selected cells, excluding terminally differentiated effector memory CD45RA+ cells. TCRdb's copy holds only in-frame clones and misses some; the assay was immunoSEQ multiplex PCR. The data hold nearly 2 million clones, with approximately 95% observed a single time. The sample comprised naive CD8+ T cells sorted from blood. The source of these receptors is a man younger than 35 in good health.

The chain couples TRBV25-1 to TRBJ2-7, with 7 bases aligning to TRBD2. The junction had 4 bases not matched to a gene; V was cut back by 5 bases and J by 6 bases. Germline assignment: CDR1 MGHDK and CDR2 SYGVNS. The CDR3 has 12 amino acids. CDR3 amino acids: CASSWPGGEQYF. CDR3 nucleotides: TGTGCCAGCAGTTGGCCGGGGGGCGAGCAGTACTTC.

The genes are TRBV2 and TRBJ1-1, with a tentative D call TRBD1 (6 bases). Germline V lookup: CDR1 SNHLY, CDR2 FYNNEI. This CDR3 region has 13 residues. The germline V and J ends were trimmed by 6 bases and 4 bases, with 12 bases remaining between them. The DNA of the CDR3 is TGTGCCAGCAGGTTTACAGGGCCCACTGAAGCTTTCTTT. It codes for CASRFTGPTEAFF.

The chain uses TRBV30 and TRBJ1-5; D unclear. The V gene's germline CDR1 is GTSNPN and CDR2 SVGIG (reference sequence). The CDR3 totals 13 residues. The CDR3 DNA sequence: TGTGCGTGGGCCCCAACAGGCAATCAGCCCCAGCATTTT. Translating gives CAWAPTGNQPQHF.

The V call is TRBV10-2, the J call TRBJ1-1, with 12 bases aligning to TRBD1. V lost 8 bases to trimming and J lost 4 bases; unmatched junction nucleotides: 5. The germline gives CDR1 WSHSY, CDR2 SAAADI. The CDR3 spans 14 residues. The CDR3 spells CASSGTGGLTEAFF. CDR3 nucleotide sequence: TGCGCCAGCTCCGGGACAGGGGGCCTCACTGAAGCTTTCTTT.

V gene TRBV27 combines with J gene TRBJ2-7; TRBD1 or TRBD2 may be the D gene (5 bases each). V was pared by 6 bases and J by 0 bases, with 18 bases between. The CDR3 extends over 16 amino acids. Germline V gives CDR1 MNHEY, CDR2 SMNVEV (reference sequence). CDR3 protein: CASSHSRGVLSYEQYF. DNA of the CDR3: TGTGCCAGCAGCCACTCCCGAGGGGTCCTCTCCTACGAGCAGTACTTC.

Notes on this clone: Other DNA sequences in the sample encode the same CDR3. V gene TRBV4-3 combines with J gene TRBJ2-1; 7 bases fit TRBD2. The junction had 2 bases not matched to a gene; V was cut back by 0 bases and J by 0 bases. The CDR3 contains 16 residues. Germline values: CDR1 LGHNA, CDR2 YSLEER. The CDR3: CASSQDRDYSYNEQFF. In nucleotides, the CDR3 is TGCGCCAGCAGCCAAGACCGGGACTACTCCTACAATGAGCAGTTCTTC.

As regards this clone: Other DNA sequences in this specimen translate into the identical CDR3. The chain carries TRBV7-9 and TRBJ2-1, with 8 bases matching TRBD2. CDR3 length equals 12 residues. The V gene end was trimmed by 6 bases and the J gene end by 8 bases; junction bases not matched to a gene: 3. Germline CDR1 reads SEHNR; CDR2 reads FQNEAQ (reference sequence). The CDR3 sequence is CASSPGGYEQFF. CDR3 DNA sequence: TGTGCCAGCAGTCCGGGGGGGTATGAGCAGTTCTTC.

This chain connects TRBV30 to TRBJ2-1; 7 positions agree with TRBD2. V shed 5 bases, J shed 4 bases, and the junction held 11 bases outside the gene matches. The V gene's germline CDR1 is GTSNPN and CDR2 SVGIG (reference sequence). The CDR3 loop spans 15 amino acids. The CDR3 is CAWGPGGSSYNEQFF. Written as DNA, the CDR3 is TGTGCCTGGGGTCCTGGCGGGAGTTCATACAATGAGCAGTTCTTC.